What follows are 8 T cell receptor beta chains derived from one specimen sequenced in a study of T cell clonotyping in hematopoietic cell transplantation. Data came from immunoSEQ multiplex PCR; TCRdb stores just in-frame clones and leaves some out. The top ten clones hold roughly a third of a sample with approximately 5,900 clones, 65% to 85% of them seen once. The sample consisted of PBMCs, taken 100 days after allogeneic stem cell transplant. These receptors all come from a female patient under 45 who had an allogeneic stem cell transplant, so the T cells may come from the graft donor. Some clones in this sample may be carry-over from other donors' samples.

This rearrangement joins TRBV5-8 to TRBJ1-1; no clear D. Between the trimmed V and J ends, which lost 0 bases and 3 bases, there was a span of 6 bases. This CDR3 is 13 amino acids long. Germline-derived CDR1 and CDR2 are SGHTS and YDEGEE. The CDR3 DNA reads as TGTGCCAGCAGCTTGGTAACCTACACTGAAGCTTTCTTT. Its translation: CASSLVTYTEAFF.

Comment on this clone: The junction departs from germline at one end; a sequencing error may be responsible. V is TRBV27 and J is TRBJ1-1, with D maybe TRBD1 (5 bases). This CDR3 region has 13 residues. Germline V gives CDR1 MNHEY, CDR2 SMNVEV (reference sequence). The CDR3 region has the DNA TGTGCCAGCAGGCGGGACCGGAACTCTGAAGCTTTCTTT. Residues: CASRRDRNSEAFF.

The chain combines TRBV19 with TRBJ1-3; no reliable D call. CDR3 size: 12 residues. Trimming shortened V by 0 bases and J by 5 bases, and 2 bases separated the two germline ends. CDR1 LNHDA and CDR2 SQIVND come from the germline V gene (reference sequence). In DNA form, the CDR3 reads TGTGCCAGTAGTATAGACCGAAACACCATATATTTT. As protein: CASSIDRNTIYF.

V usage is TRBV5-1 and J usage is TRBJ2-3; possible D gene TRBD2, 6 bases. Between the trimmed V and J ends, which lost 1 base and 3 bases, there was a span of 9 bases. CDR3 size: 14 residues. Germline V gives CDR1 SGHRS, CDR2 YFSETQ. CDR3 in DNA: TGCGCCAGCAGCTTGAGACTAGTAACAGATACGCAGTATTTT. It specifies CASSLRLVTDTQYF.

The chain has TRBV19 and TRBJ2-5; D not certain. Per germline, CDR1 LNHDA and CDR2 SQIVND (reference sequence). The CDR3 runs to 13 residues. Trimming shortened V by 5 bases and J by 5 bases, and 12 bases separated the two germline ends. CDR3 DNA: TGTGCCAGTAGTGCAGACTCTCAGGAGACCCAGTACTTC. Translation gives CASSADSQETQYF.

This clone was detected a few times. The chain combines TRBV29-1 with TRBJ2-7; 8 bases line up with TRBD1. This CDR3 is built from 13 residues. The J segment lost 4 bases and the V segment lost 7 bases, leaving 9 bases of the junction unmatched. Germline V gene sequence: CDR1 SQVTM, CDR2 ANQGSEA. The CDR3 here is CSAIWDRTYEQYF. In DNA form, the CDR3 reads TGCAGCGCAATCTGGGACAGGACGTACGAGCAGTACTTC.

V and J are TRBV7-7 and TRBJ1-5; D perhaps matches TRBD1 (6 bases). Trimming cost V 10 bases and J 1 base, with 11 bases left between them. Germline values: CDR1 SSHAT, CDR2 FNYEAQ (reference sequence). The CDR3 spans 13 residues. Here the CDR3 reads CATQGGSNQPQHF. The CDR3 DNA reads as TGTGCCACCCAAGGGGGGAGCAATCAGCCCCAGCATTTT.

The chain uses TRBV25-1 and TRBJ2-5; tentatively, D is TRBD1 (5 bases). The CDR3 is 13 residues long. CDR1 and CDR2 (germline): MGHDK, SYGVNS. V lost 2 bases and J 5 bases, leaving 9 bases between the germline ends. The CDR3 spells CASSEKPGETQYF. CDR3 nucleotide sequence: TGTGCCAGCAGTGAAAAACCAGGGGAGACCCAGTACTTC. The full variable domain, rest sourced from reference TRBV25-1 and TRBJ2-5, is EADIYQTPRYLVIGTGKKITLECSQTMGHDKMYWYQQDPGMELHLIHYSYGVNSTEKGDLSSESTVSRIRTEHFPLTLESARPSHTSQYLCASSEKPGETQYFGPGTRLLVL.